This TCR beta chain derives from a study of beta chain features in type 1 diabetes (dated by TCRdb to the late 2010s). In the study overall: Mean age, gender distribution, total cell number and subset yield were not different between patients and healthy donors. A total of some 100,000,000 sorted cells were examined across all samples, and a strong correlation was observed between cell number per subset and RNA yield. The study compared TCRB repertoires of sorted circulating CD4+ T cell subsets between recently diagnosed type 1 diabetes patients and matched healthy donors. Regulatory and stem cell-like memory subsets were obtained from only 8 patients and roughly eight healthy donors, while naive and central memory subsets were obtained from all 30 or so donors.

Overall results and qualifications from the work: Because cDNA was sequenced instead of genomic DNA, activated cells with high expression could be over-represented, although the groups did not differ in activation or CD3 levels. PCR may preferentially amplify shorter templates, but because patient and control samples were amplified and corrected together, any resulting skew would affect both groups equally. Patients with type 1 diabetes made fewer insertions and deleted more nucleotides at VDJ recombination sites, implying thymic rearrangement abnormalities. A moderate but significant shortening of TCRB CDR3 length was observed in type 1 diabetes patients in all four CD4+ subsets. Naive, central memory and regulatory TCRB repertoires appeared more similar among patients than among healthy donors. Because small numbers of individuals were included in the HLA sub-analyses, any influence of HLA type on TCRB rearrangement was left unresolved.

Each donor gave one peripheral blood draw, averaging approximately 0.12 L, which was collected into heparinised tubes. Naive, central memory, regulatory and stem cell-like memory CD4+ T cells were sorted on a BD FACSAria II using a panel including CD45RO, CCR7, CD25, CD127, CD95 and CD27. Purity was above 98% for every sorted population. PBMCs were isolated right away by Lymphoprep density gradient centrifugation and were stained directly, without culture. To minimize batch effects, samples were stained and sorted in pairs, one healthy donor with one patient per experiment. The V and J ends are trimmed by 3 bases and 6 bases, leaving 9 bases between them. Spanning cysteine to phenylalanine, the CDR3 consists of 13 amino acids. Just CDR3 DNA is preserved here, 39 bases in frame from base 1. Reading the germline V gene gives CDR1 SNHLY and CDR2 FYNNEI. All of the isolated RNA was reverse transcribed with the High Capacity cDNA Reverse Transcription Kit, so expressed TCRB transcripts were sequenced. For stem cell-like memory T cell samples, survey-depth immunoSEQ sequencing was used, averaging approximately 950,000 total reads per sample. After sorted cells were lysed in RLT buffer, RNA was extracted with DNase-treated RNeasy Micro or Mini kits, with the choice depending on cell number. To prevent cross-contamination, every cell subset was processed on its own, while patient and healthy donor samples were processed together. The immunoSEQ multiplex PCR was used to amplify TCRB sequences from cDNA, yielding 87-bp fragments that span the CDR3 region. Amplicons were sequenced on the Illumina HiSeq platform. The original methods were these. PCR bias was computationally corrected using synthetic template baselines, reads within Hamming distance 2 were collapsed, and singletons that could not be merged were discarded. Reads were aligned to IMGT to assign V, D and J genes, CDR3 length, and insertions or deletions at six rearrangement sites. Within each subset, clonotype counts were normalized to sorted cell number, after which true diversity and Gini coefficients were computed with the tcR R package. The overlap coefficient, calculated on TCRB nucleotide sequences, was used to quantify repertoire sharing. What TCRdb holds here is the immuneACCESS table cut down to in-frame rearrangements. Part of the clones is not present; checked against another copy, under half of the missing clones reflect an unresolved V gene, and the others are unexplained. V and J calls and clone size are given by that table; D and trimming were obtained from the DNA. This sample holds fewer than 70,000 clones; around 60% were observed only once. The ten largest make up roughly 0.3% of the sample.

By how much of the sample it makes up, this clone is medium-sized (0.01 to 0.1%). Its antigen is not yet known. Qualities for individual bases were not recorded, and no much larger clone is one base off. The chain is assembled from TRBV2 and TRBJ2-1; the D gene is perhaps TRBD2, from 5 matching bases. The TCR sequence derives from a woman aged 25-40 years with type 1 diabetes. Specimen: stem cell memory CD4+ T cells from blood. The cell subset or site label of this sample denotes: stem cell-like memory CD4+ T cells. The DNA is TGTGCCAGCAGTGAGGAGGTCTTCAATGAGCAGTTCTTC. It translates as CASSEEVFNEQFF.